This is a list of T cell receptor beta chains from one sample in a study of CD8 T cells in Susac syndrome. TCRdb called the immunoSEQ multiplex PCR reads again in MiXCR, with one record for every CDR3 protein. The table has around 130,000 distinct CDR3 sequences, around 85% seen once. Sequencing was done on a sample of CD8+ T cells from PBMCs. These receptors all stem from a human donor with multiple sclerosis. CDR3s include the opening cysteine and the closing phenylalanine or tryptophan. The D gene is left open where the match is weak. Size values are once, few and many counts, or a class for expanded clones, and some rows have none.

d_gene: -; abundance: -; j_gene: TRBJ2-1; v_gene: TRBV7-7; CDR3nt: TGTGCTAGCAGTAATGGAGGGGGCGGTTACAATGAGCAGTTCTTC; CDR3aa: CASSNGGGGYNEQFF
d_gene: TRBD2; abundance: -; j_gene: TRBJ2-7; v_gene: TRBV10-3; CDR3nt: TGTGCCACCGTAGCAGCGGGGGGCACCTACGAGCAGTACTTC; CDR3aa: CATVAAGGTYEQYF
d_gene: -; abundance: -; j_gene: TRBJ1-5; v_gene: TRBV27; CDR3nt: TGTGCCAGCAGTTTAGGTTGGTTGGATCAGCCCCAGCATTTT; CDR3aa: CASSLGWLDQPQHF
d_gene: -; abundance: -; j_gene: TRBJ2-7; v_gene: TRBV28; CDR3nt: TGTGCCAGCAGTTCGCCCTTAGAGGGCCTCTACGAGCAGTACTTC; CDR3aa: CASSSPLEGLYEQYF
d_gene: TRBD1; abundance: -; j_gene: TRBJ1-2; v_gene: TRBV20-1; CDR3nt: TGCAGTGCTCCGGACAGGGCCGACGCTAACTATGGCTACACCTTC; CDR3aa: CSAPDRADANYGYTF
d_gene: -; abundance: -; j_gene: TRBJ1-1; v_gene: TRBV14; CDR3nt: TGTGCCAGCAGCCAAGACGTCATGAACACTGAAGCTTTCTTT; CDR3aa: CASSQDVMNTEAFF
d_gene: -; abundance: -; j_gene: TRBJ1-1; v_gene: TRBV29-1; CDR3nt: TGCAGCGTTGTCGGGGACACTGAAGCTTTCTTT; CDR3aa: CSVVGDTEAFF
d_gene: -; abundance: -; j_gene: TRBJ1-2; v_gene: TRBV5-6; CDR3nt: TGTGCCAGCAGCTTGTCCATGGGAGAGGGACTTAACGGCTACACCTTC; CDR3aa: CASSLSMGEGLNGYTF
d_gene: TRBD1; abundance: -; j_gene: TRBJ1-1; v_gene: TRBV7-6; CDR3nt: TGTGCCAGCAGCCCAGAGACAGGGGCAGGCACTGAAGCTTTCTTT; CDR3aa: CASSPETGAGTEAFF
d_gene: TRBD1; abundance: -; j_gene: TRBJ1-1; v_gene: TRBV28; CDR3nt: TGTGCCAGCAGCCGGGACAGGGGGGTTACTGAAGCTTTCTTT; CDR3aa: CASSRDRGVTEAFF
d_gene: -; abundance: -; j_gene: TRBJ1-1; v_gene: TRBV29-1; CDR3nt: TGCAGCGGTATTAACAGGGCCTCTAACACTGAAGCTTTCTTT; CDR3aa: CSGINRASNTEAFF
d_gene: -; abundance: -; j_gene: TRBJ1-1; v_gene: TRBV29-1; CDR3nt: TGCAGCGCTATACAGGCGGGAGACACTGAAGCTTTCTTT; CDR3aa: CSAIQAGDTEAFF
d_gene: -; abundance: -; j_gene: TRBJ2-7; v_gene: TRBV5-1; CDR3nt: TGCGCCAGCAGCTTGGTTGGGGGATTGTACGAGCAGTACTTC; CDR3aa: CASSLVGGLYEQYF
d_gene: TRBD2; abundance: -; j_gene: TRBJ2-1; v_gene: TRBV14; CDR3nt: TGTGCCAGCAGCCAAGAAAGGCTAGCGGGGGTCAATGAGCAGTTCTTC; CDR3aa: CASSQERLAGVNEQFF
d_gene: -; abundance: -; j_gene: TRBJ2-1; v_gene: TRBV19; CDR3nt: TGTGCCAGTAGTATAGCAGGAGGGGGTGATGAGCAGTTCTTC; CDR3aa: CASSIAGGGDEQFF
d_gene: -; abundance: -; j_gene: TRBJ1-2; v_gene: TRBV29-1; CDR3nt: TGCAGCGTAGAGGACGGATACTATGGCTACACCTTC; CDR3aa: CSVEDGYYGYTF
d_gene: -; abundance: few; j_gene: TRBJ2-1; v_gene: TRBV6-2/TRBV6-3; CDR3nt: TGTGCCAGCAGTTACCTGGGCGAGCAGTTCTTC; CDR3aa: CASSYLGEQFF
d_gene: -; abundance: -; j_gene: TRBJ1-6; v_gene: TRBV7-8; CDR3nt: TGTGCCAGCAGCTTACGCGACGAAAATTCACCCCTCCACTTT; CDR3aa: CASSLRDENSPLHF
d_gene: -; abundance: -; j_gene: TRBJ1-3; v_gene: TRBV30; CDR3nt: TGTGCCTGGAGTGTAAACCCTAGACGGGGGCTCTCTGGAAACACCATATATTTT; CDR3aa: CAWSVNPRRGLSGNTIYF
d_gene: -; abundance: -; j_gene: TRBJ1-5; v_gene: TRBV18; CDR3nt: TGTGCCAGCTCCCCCCGAGGGGGAAACAATCAGCCCCAGCATTTT; CDR3aa: CASSPRGGNNQPQHF
d_gene: -; abundance: -; j_gene: TRBJ2-7; v_gene: TRBV12-3/TRBV12-4; CDR3nt: TGTGCCAGCAGTTTAAACACAAATACCTACGAGCAGTACTTC; CDR3aa: CASSLNTNTYEQYF
d_gene: TRBD1; abundance: few; j_gene: TRBJ2-1; v_gene: TRBV5-6; CDR3nt: TGTGCCAGCAGCACCGGGACAGGGTGGAATGAGCAGTTCTTC; CDR3aa: CASSTGTGWNEQFF
d_gene: -; abundance: -; j_gene: TRBJ2-1; v_gene: TRBV6-5; CDR3nt: TGTGCCAGCAGTTCCTTCGGGCCAGACAGCTCCTACAATGAGCAGTTCTTC; CDR3aa: CASSSFGPDSSYNEQFF
d_gene: TRBD1; abundance: -; j_gene: TRBJ2-3; v_gene: TRBV13; CDR3nt: TGTGCCAGCGCCCGGGGACAGCTCCCAGATACGCAGTATTTT; CDR3aa: CASARGQLPDTQYF
d_gene: -; abundance: -; j_gene: TRBJ1-1; v_gene: TRBV12-3/TRBV12-4; CDR3nt: TGTGCCAGCAGTTTAATCCGTCAGAAGAACACTGAAGCTTTCTTT; CDR3aa: CASSLIRQKNTEAFF
d_gene: -; abundance: few; j_gene: TRBJ2-3; v_gene: TRBV12-3/TRBV12-4; CDR3nt: TGTGCCAGCGGATGGTCCGGTGACCTAACGGATACGCAGTATTTT; CDR3aa: CASGWSGDLTDTQYF
d_gene: -; abundance: -; j_gene: TRBJ1-2; v_gene: TRBV20-1; CDR3nt: TGCAGTGCCCCCGGGGGCTATGGCTACACCTTC; CDR3aa: CSAPGGYGYTF
d_gene: -; abundance: few; j_gene: TRBJ1-5; v_gene: TRBV7-2; CDR3nt: TGTGCCAGCAGCTTCCTAAATCAGCCCCAGCATTTT; CDR3aa: CASSFLNQPQHF
d_gene: TRBD1; abundance: once; j_gene: TRBJ1-6; v_gene: TRBV2; CDR3nt: TGTGCCAGCAGGAGACAGGGGGTCTCGGATTCACCCCTCCACTTT; CDR3aa: CASRRQGVSDSPLHF